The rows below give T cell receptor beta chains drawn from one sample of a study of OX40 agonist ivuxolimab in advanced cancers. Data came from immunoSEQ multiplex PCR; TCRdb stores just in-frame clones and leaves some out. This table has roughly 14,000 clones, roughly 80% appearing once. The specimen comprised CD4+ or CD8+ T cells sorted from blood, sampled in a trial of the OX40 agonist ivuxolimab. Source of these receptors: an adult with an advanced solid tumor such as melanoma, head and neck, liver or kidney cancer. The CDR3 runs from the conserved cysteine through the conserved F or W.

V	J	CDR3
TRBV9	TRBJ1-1	CASSVAGGSINTEAFF
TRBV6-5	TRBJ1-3	CASTQGRSGNTIYF
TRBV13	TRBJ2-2	CASSARHTGELFF
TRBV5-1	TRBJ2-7	CASSLEGQGEDEQYF
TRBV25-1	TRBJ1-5	CASSEQGPNQPQHF
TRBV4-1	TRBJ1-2	CASSQGAINYGYTF
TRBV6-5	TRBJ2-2	CASGYSGSFTGELFF
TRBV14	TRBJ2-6	CASSPGPGANVLTF
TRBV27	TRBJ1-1	CASSLFRDNTEAFF
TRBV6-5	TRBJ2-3	CASSSSGSLGTQYF
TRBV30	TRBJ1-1	CAWGRVNTEAFF
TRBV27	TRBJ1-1	CASSRVGTGLPEAFF
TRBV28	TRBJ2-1	CAASNSGPVLSYNEQFF
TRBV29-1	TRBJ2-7	CSVVVGGSYEQYF
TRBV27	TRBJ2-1	CASSFEAGVINEQFF
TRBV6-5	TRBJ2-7	CASSYGGRAYEQYF
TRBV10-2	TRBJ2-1	CATIAGAYNEQFF
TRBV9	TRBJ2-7	CASSPRSSYEQYF
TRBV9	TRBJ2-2	CASTHLSTGELFF
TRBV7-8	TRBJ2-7	CASSLGANSYEQYF
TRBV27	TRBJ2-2	CATFSGNTGELFF
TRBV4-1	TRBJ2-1	CASSPTMTSGTYNEQFF
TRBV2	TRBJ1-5	CASSEGDSNQPQHF
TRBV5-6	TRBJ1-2	CASSLWRGTFYGYTF
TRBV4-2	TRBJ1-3	CASSQDFGFSGNTIYF
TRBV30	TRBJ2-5	CASTDRAETQYF
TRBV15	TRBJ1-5	CATSRDGGVNQPQHF